This T cell receptor (beta chain) was sequenced for a study of CD8 T cells in ankylosing spondylitis. Trimming cost V 6 bases and J 4 bases, with 12 bases left between them. CDR3 length: 14 residues. Germline V gene data show CDR1 as SNHLY and CDR2 as FYNNEI. One entry per CDR3 protein, called by TCRdb with MiXCR from the 5' RACE reads. Of 100,000 to 150,000 distinct CDR3 sequences in the sample, 12% to 15% are singletons; the top ten hold 2.5% to 3%. This clonotype was counted a few times. Sequenced input: blood, either unsorted or a sorted T cell fraction (not recorded which). The chain is built from TRBV2 and TRBJ1-4; D is uncertain. The receptor was derived from a female donor with ankylosing spondylitis or in good health (not recorded which). The CDR3 nucleotides are TGTGCCAGCAGCAACGGACTGAATAATGAAAAACTGTTTTTT. Protein product: CASSNGLNNEKLFF.